This entry lists 26 T cell receptor beta chains sequenced from one sample in a study of CD8 T cells in ankylosing spondylitis. TCRdb re-analysed the 5' RACE reads in MiXCR, keeping a single row per CDR3 protein. The repertoire holds some 250,000 distinct CDR3 sequences, with about 10% as singletons. Specimen: blood, either unsorted or a sorted T cell fraction (not recorded which). The receptors shown here come from a male donor with ankylosing spondylitis or in good health (not recorded which).

There are many counts of this clonotype. The rearrangement links TRBV7-8 to TRBJ2-2, with 9 bases identical to TRBD2. The V and J ends lost 5 bases and 5 bases, in that order; junction bases with no gene match: 12. The CDR3 contains 17 residues. CDR1 is SGHVS and CDR2 is FQNEAQ in the germline V gene. The DNA for the CDR3 is TGTGCCAGCAGCCCAGTGGCTAGCGGGACTGAAACCGGGGAGCTGTTTTTT. Its protein is CASSPVASGTETGELFF. Supplemented by reference TRBV7-8 and TRBJ2-2, the full variable domain reads GAGVSQSPRYKVAKRGQDVALRCDPISGHVSLFWYQQALGQGPEFLTYFQNEAQLDKSGLPSDRFFAERPEGSVSTLKIQRTQQEDSAVYLCASSPVASGTETGELFFGEGSRLTVL.

This rearrangement joins TRBV7-6 to TRBJ2-1; TRBD2 matches at 8 bases. Per germline, CDR1 SGHVS and CDR2 FNYEAQ. CDR3 length: 15 amino acids. J gave up 2 bases and V 3 bases, and 3 bases lay outside the gene matches. CDR3 residues: CASSFGTRPYNEQFF. The CDR3 DNA sequence: TGTGCCAGCAGCTTCGGGACTAGACCCTACAATGAGCAGTTCTTC.

V and J are TRBV7-2 and TRBJ1-6; no definite D call. The CDR3 loop spans 15 amino acids. Trimming pared 7 bases from V and 7 bases from J, leaving 17 bases between. CDR1 SGHTA and CDR2 FQGNSA come from the germline V gene. The CDR3 protein is CASTQGWVKNSPLHF. The CDR3 DNA sequence: TGTGCCAGCACCCAAGGATGGGTCAAAAATTCACCCCTCCACTTT.

This clonotype was counted ten times or more. V usage is TRBV7-6 and J usage is TRBJ2-1; D is unresolved. The CDR3 length is 12 residues. Germline CDR1 and CDR2: SGHVS and FNYEAQ. The V and J ends lost 3 bases and 6 bases respectively, with 6 bases between them. CDR3 amino acids: CASSLVLNEQFF. The CDR3 coding sequence is TGTGCCAGCAGCTTGGTCCTCAATGAGCAGTTCTTC. The whole variable domain, remainder taken from reference TRBV7-6 and TRBJ2-1, is GAGVSQSPRYKVTKRGQDVALRCDPISGHVSLYWYRQALGQGPEFLTYFNYEAQQDKSGLPNDRFSAERPEGSISTLTIQRTEQRDSAMYRCASSLVLNEQFFGPGTRLTVL.

Many counts were recorded for this clonotype. This chain uses TRBV20-1 with TRBJ2-7, with TRBD1 as a possible D gene (6 bases). CDR1 is DFQATT, CDR2 SNEGSKA, per germline (reference sequence). V was pared by 3 bases and J by 2 bases, with 20 bases between. CDR3 length equals 16 residues. The CDR3 loop is CSARALGQGKPYEQYF. CDR3 sequence (DNA): TGCAGTGCTAGGGCCCTTGGGCAGGGGAAGCCCTACGAGCAGTACTTC.

Remarks on this clonotype: With a much larger clone just one base away, this may be a read error. The gene calls are TRBV6-6 and TRBJ1-1; D remains unclear. Germline V lookup: CDR1 MNHNY, CDR2 SVGAGI (reference sequence). There are 11 residues in the CDR3. CDR3 amino acids: CVSGTDTEAFF. In DNA form, the CDR3 reads TGTGTCAGCGGCACAGACACTGAAGCTTTCTTT.

This clonotype was recorded a few times. This sequence joins TRBV5-1 and TRBJ2-2, with D possibly TRBD2 on 5 matching bases. V dropped 4 bases and J dropped 4 bases, with 17 bases sitting between them. This CDR3 has 16 amino acids. CDR1 SGHRS and CDR2 YFSETQ come from the germline V gene. CDR3: CASSLVWTPGTGELFF. In DNA, the CDR3 is TGCGCCAGCAGCCTGGTATGGACTCCGGGCACCGGGGAGCTGTTTTTT.

In its sample, this clonotype was seen many times. The chain joins TRBV6-1 to TRBJ2-3; 8 bases line up with TRBD2. The CDR3 is 14 residues long. Germline assignment: CDR1 MNHNS and CDR2 SASEGT. The trim removed 8 bases at V and 1 base at J, leaving 5 bases unmatched. The CDR3 region has the DNA TGTGCCAGCCGGGGGGGAGCGGGCACAGATACGCAGTATTTT. It is translated as CASRGGAGTDTQYF.

The sample holds many counts of this clonotype. This chain connects TRBV20-1 to TRBJ1-5; D is perhaps TRBD1 (6 bases). The germline CDR1 and CDR2 sequences are DFQATT and SNEGSKA (reference sequence). The V gene lost 3 bases and the J gene lost 5 bases, with 11 bases spanning the gap. This CDR3 has 13 amino acids. The CDR3: CSASRGADQPQHF. The CDR3 DNA reads as TGCAGTGCTAGTAGGGGGGCTGATCAGCCCCAGCATTTT.

This clonotype was found many times. CDR3 region: CSVEVTGMNTEAFF. In DNA, the CDR3 is TGCAGCGTTGAAGTTACCGGAATGAACACTGAAGCTTTCTTT. This chain connects TRBV29-1 to TRBJ1-1, with D uncertain. This CDR3 spans 14 amino acids. V dropped 1 base and J dropped 0 bases, with 9 bases sitting between them. Germline-derived CDR1 and CDR2 are SQVTM and ANQGSEA. The variable domain in full, completed from reference TRBV29-1 and TRBJ1-1, reads SAVISQKPSRDICQRGTSLTIQCQVDSQVTMMFWYRQQPGQSLTLIATANQGSEATYESGFVIDKFPISRPNLTFSTLTVSNMSPEDSSIYLCSVEVTGMNTEAFFGQGTRLTVV.

The chain has TRBV2 and TRBJ2-7, with 8 bases lining up with TRBD1. This CDR3 spans 12 amino acids. The J segment lost 13 bases and the V segment lost 1 base, leaving 6 bases of the junction unmatched. The V gene's germline CDR1 is SNHLY and CDR2 FYNNEI. The CDR3 bases are TGTGCCAGCAGTGAAGGGACAGGGAGTCAATACTTC. It yields the protein CASSEGTGSQYF.

Only a few counts were recorded for this clonotype. The chain uses TRBV5-1 and TRBJ2-3; the D gene is possibly TRBD2 (5 bases). The CDR3 has 15 amino acids. V lost 4 bases to trimming and J lost 2 bases, with 14 bases between them. Per the germline V gene, CDR1 is SGHRS and CDR2 is YFSETQ. CDR3 region: CASSARAPNTDTQYF. In nucleotides, the CDR3 is TGCGCCAGCAGCGCGCGGGCCCCTAACACAGATACGCAGTATTTT.

This clonotype has at least ten counts. A read error may produce the germline difference seen at one junction end. The V call is TRBV12-5, the J call TRBJ2-7; 8 bases agree with TRBD1. This CDR3 spans 13 amino acids. Germline CDR1 reads LGHNT; CDR2 reads FRNRAP. The CDR3 protein is CASGLGQAYEQYF. CDR3 DNA sequence: TGTGCTAGTGGATTGGGACAGGCCTACGAGCAGTACTTC.

This chain links TRBV29-1 with TRBJ2-1; the match to TRBD2 covers 9 bases. Trimming at V came to 7 bases and at J to 0 bases, leaving 1 base not matched to a gene. The CDR3 spans 13 residues. CDR1 SQVTM and CDR2 ANQGSEA come from the germline V gene. CDR3 sequence (DNA): TGCAGCGCTAGCGGGACCTCCTACAATGAGCAGTTCTTC. This gives the protein CSASGTSYNEQFF.

The chain couples TRBV20-1 to TRBJ2-7; D call uncertain. V was cut by 0 bases and J by 0 bases, with 6 bases left in between. Per the germline V gene, CDR1 is DFQATT and CDR2 is SNEGSKA (reference sequence). There are 13 residues in the CDR3. DNA of the CDR3: TGCAGTGCTAGAGATGAGAGCTCCTACGAGCAGTACTTC. Its translation is CSARDESSYEQYF.

The table lists this clonotype with many counts. This chain joins TRBV5-6 and TRBJ2-1; no reliable D call. This CDR3 spans 14 amino acids. Per the germline V gene, CDR1 is SGHDT and CDR2 is YYEEEE. V was trimmed by 3 bases and J by 4 bases, leaving 11 bases between them. The CDR3 loop reads CASSWVQPYNEQFF. In DNA form, the CDR3 reads TGTGCCAGCAGCTGGGTCCAACCTTACAATGAGCAGTTCTTC.

In this sample, this clonotype turned up many times. The V gene is TRBV6-1, the J gene TRBJ1-1; no definite D call. The CDR3 runs 13 residues. CDR1 and CDR2 (germline): MNHNS, SASEGT. V gave up 8 bases and J gave up 4 bases, with 14 bases separating them. CDR3 DNA: TGTGCCAGCTACTACAGTGGAGTCACTGAAGCTTTCTTT. The encoded protein is CASYYSGVTEAFF.

This clonotype was seen ten or more times. The chain combines TRBV20-1 with TRBJ1-5; D is perhaps TRBD1 (6 bases). The CDR3 totals 14 residues. Trimming shortened V by 6 bases and J by 5 bases, and 17 bases separated the two germline ends. Per the germline V gene, CDR1 is DFQATT and CDR2 is SNEGSKA (reference sequence). CDR3 in amino acids: CSAPVGGSDQPQHF. The DNA for the CDR3 is TGCAGTGCCCCGGTAGGGGGGTCGGATCAGCCCCAGCATTTT.

The gene calls are TRBV7-9 and TRBJ2-2, with D perhaps TRBD2 (5 bases). V was shortened by 6 bases and J by 7 bases, with 18 bases between the two germline ends. Germline values: CDR1 SEHNR, CDR2 FQNEAQ (reference sequence). The CDR3 consists of 15 residues. The CDR3 loop reads CASSSGGPSIGELFF. The CDR3 DNA is TGTGCCAGCAGTTCCGGCGGGCCTAGCATCGGGGAGCTGTTTTTT.

J is TRBJ1-1 and V is TRBV7-9; 8 bases are shared with TRBD1. The CDR3 loop spans 17 amino acids. The germline CDR1 and CDR2 sequences are SEHNR and FQNEAQ (reference sequence). The V gene end was trimmed by 5 bases and the J gene end by 4 bases; junction bases not matched to a gene: 15. Here the CDR3 reads CASSKTGTGRRGTEAFF. CDR3 coding DNA: TGTGCCAGCAGCAAAACCGGGACAGGCCGTCGCGGCACTGAAGCTTTCTTT.

For this clonotype: One end of the junction does not line up with germline, which may come from a read error. The chain uses TRBV20-1 and TRBJ1-4; 8 bases align to TRBD1. The length of the CDR3 is 13 residues. Germline V gives CDR1 DFQATT, CDR2 SNEGSKA (reference sequence). The chain's CDR3 is CSAGDRGYEKLFF. The CDR3 DNA is TGCAGTGCTGGAGACAGGGGTTATGAAAAACTGTTTTTT.

This clonotype came up a few times. The CDR3: CSASGQNIFYNSPLHF. CDR3 nucleotide sequence: TGCAGTGCTTCAGGACAAAATATATTCTATAATTCACCCCTCCACTTT. The chain carries TRBV20-1 and TRBJ1-6; perhaps TRBD1 as D (5 bases). V was pared by 5 bases and J by 3 bases, with 17 bases between. The CDR3 is 16 residues long. The germline V gene encodes CDR1 DFQATT and CDR2 SNEGSKA (reference sequence).

There are many counts of this clonotype. The genes are TRBV28 and TRBJ2-7; TRBD1 matches at 8 bases. Germline V gene data show CDR1 as MDHEN and CDR2 as SYDVKM. The CDR3 is 13 residues long. V dropped 5 bases and J dropped 3; count of bases not matched to a gene: 3. CDR3 bases: TGTGCCAGCAGTAGGACAGGGTACTACGAGCAGTACTTC. Its protein is CASSRTGYYEQYF.

V and J are TRBV7-7 and TRBJ2-2; the D is unclear. The CDR3 length is 13 residues. Germline V gives CDR1 SSHAT, CDR2 FNYEAQ (reference sequence). Trimming cost V 5 bases and J 2 bases, with 6 bases left between them. The CDR3 sequence: CASSAENTGELFF. CDR3 DNA: TGTGCCAGCAGCGCAGAAAACACCGGGGAGCTGTTTTTT.

The chain is built from TRBV5-6 and TRBJ2-7, with 10 bases identical to TRBD2. Germline V gene lookup returns CDR1 SGHDT and CDR2 YYEEEE. The CDR3 covers 15 residues. J lost 3 bases, V lost 5 bases, and 8 bases had no gene match. CDR3 in DNA: TGTGCCAGCAGTCAGGGGACTAGCGAGTACTACGAGCAGTACTTC. This translates into CASSQGTSEYYEQYF.

In this sample, this clonotype turned up many times. The chain couples TRBV7-9 to TRBJ2-5; D is unclear. Germline V lookup: CDR1 SEHNR, CDR2 FQNEAQ (reference sequence). V lost 4 bases and J lost 1, with 10 bases in between. This CDR3 region has 14 residues. CDR3 nucleotide sequence: TGTGCCAGCAGCTCTGGAAGCCTCCAAGAGACCCAGTACTTC. Protein sequence: CASSSGSLQETQYF.